Given below is one TCR beta chain in context. Its antigen is unidentified. The germline CDR1 and CDR2 sequences are MNHEY and SMNVEV (reference sequence). The germline V and J ends were trimmed by 3 bases and 0 bases, with 13 bases remaining between them. This CDR3 region has 16 residues. This sample is drawn from a study of Ad26.COV2.S vaccination and SARS-CoV-2 variants. Study-level background: Once or twice, 56 days apart, Ad26.COV2.S was delivered intramuscularly. Study findings and constraints: Whether participants received vaccine or placebo, their non-spike TCR breadth was similar. Analytic work on TCR breadth and depth might have understated the full extent of total T cell responses.

This table comes from immunoSEQ multiplex PCR, and its TCRdb copy is limited to in-frame clones, with some not included. The repertoire includes approximately 300,000 clones, around four fifths of them detected once, and roughly 2% sits in the top ten. As for treatment: approximately 18 received Ad26.COV2.S at low or high dose, single or two shots; 5 received placebo; per-sample allocation not given. The samples date from day 63 after the first vaccine or placebo injection. Vaccine was an Ad26 vector expressing Wuhan-strain SARS-CoV-2 spike. This specimen consisted of peripheral blood, obtained in a trial of Ad26.COV2.S vaccine versus placebo. This chain connects TRBV27 to TRBJ2-3, with D hard to call. The TCR sequence derives from a person between 18 and 65 years old who received the Ad26.COV2.S COVID-19 vaccine or a placebo. CDR3 DNA: TGTGCCAGCAGTTTTCTGGGGTTAACTAGCACAGATACGCAGTATTTT. Protein sequence: CASSFLGLTSTDTQYF.